These 24 T cell receptor beta chains share one sample of origin, sequenced in a study of identical twins. TCRdb itself ran the 5' RACE reads through MiXCR, one entry per CDR3 protein. The repertoire holds around 290,000 distinct CDR3 sequences, with just under 9.5% as singletons. This sample also belongs to another study, concerning yellow fever vaccine responses in identical twins.

Material: CD8+ T cells sorted from blood. Every receptor here comes from a woman aged 18-35 years in good health.

V is TRBV28 and J is TRBJ2-3; 11 positions agree with TRBD1. Germline V gene data show CDR1 as MDHEN and CDR2 as SYDVKM. CDR3 length equals 16 residues. J lost 5 bases, V lost 7 bases, and 11 bases had no gene match. CDR3 in amino acids: CASKTPGTGGGDTQYF. In nucleotides, the CDR3 is TGTGCCAGCAAGACCCCGGGGACAGGGGGAGGAGATACGCAGTATTTT.

The chain links TRBV12-3 or TRBV12-4 to TRBJ2-1; 16 bases fit TRBD2. The CDR3 contains 21 residues. J lost 0 bases, V lost 3 bases, and 11 bases had no gene match. The CDR3 DNA is TGTGCCAGCAGTTTCCCCCAAACCGGGACTAGCGGGGGGGACTCCTACAATGAGCAGTTCTTC. This encodes CASSFPQTGTSGGDSYNEQFF.

This clonotype was counted a few times. The CDR3 sequence is CSARDSDHSPLHF. In DNA, the CDR3 is TGCAGTGCTAGAGACAGTGACCACTCACCCCTCCACTTT. The chain has TRBV20-1 and TRBJ1-6; D not resolved. This CDR3 has 13 residues. Germline CDR1 is DFQATT and CDR2 is SNEGSKA (reference sequence). V lost 0 bases and J lost 10, with 10 bases in between.

The V and J genes are TRBV11-2 and TRBJ2-7; 9 bases line up with TRBD2. Germline CDR1 is SGHAT and CDR2 is FQNNGV. The CDR3 is 18 residues long. V gave up 5 bases and J gave up 3 bases; unmatched junction bases: 17. As DNA, the CDR3 is TGTGCCAGCAGCCGACGGCCTAGCGGGGCCGATCTACACTACGAGCAGTACTTC. Protein sequence: CASSRRPSGADLHYEQYF.

V is TRBV10-3 and J is TRBJ2-3, with TRBD2 matching 7 bases. The CDR3 loop spans 12 amino acids. Germline V lookup: CDR1 ENHRY, CDR2 SYGVKD. With V trimmed by 4 bases and J by 5 bases, 0 bases remained unmatched. CDR3 nucleotides: TGTGCCATCAGTGGGGGGGGAGATACGCAGTATTTT. Translating it yields CAISGGGDTQYF.

The genes are TRBV20-1 and TRBJ1-1, with D hard to call. Germline V CDR1 and CDR2: DFQATT, SNEGSKA (reference sequence). V was pared by 6 bases and J by 4 bases, with 21 bases between. The CDR3 is 15 amino acids. CDR3 protein: CSALGRQRWVTEAFF. The DNA for the CDR3 is TGCAGTGCCCTCGGACGCCAGAGATGGGTCACTGAAGCTTTCTTT.

This clonotype was picked up many times. The chain links TRBV5-1 to TRBJ2-5, with TRBD2 matching 12 bases. CDR1 is SGHRS, CDR2 YFSETQ, per germline. The CDR3 runs to 14 residues. After removal of 3 bases from V and 3 bases from J, the junction contained 0 bases not matched to a gene. The CDR3 DNA is TGCGCCAGCAGCTGGACTAGCGGGAAAGAGACCCAGTACTTC. Residues: CASSWTSGKETQYF.

J is TRBJ2-7 and V is TRBV28; D possibly corresponds to TRBD2 (5 bases). The germline V gene has CDR1 MDHEN and CDR2 SYDVKM. The CDR3 spans 14 residues. V was trimmed by 6 bases and J by 6 bases, leaving 18 bases between them. The CDR3 coding sequence is TGTGCCAGCAGCGTAGGAGGTTTAGGGATCGAGCAGTACTTC. It yields the protein CASSVGGLGIEQYF.

The V call is TRBV2, the J call TRBJ2-3; 13 bases agree with TRBD2. CDR3 size: 15 residues. Germline CDR1 and CDR2: SNHLY and FYNNEI. The trim removed 7 bases at V and 3 bases at J, leaving 4 bases unmatched. DNA for the CDR3: TGTGCCAGCACCAGGACTAGCGGGGGTACAGATACGCAGTATTTT. This gives the protein CASTRTSGGTDTQYF.

This sequence joins TRBV29-1 and TRBJ2-1; 10 nucleotides align to TRBD2. Unmatched junction bases numbered 12, after V lost 6 bases and J lost 7 bases. Germline V lookup: CDR1 SQVTM, CDR2 ANQGSEA. The CDR3 contains 15 residues. CDR3 coding DNA: TGCAGCGTAGCTGCTAGCGGGAGCAGCGTTAATGAGCAGTTCTTC. Protein: CSVAASGSSVNEQFF.

This clonotype was seen only a few times. This rearrangement joins TRBV4-1 to TRBJ2-7; the match to TRBD2 covers 12 bases. Unmatched junction bases numbered 8, after V lost 0 bases and J lost 2 bases. The CDR3 totals 18 residues. The germline gives CDR1 MGHRA, CDR2 YSYEKL. The CDR3 loop is CASSQEPLAGGLTYEQYF. CDR3 sequence (DNA): TGCGCCAGCAGCCAAGAACCACTAGCGGGGGGACTAACCTACGAGCAGTACTTC.

This chain links TRBV3-1 with TRBJ2-1; weak D call: TRBD1 (6 bases). CDR3 length equals 16 residues. In germline, CDR1 is LGHDT, CDR2 YNNKEL (reference sequence). The germline V and J ends were trimmed by 3 bases and 7 bases, with 19 bases remaining between them. The CDR3 reads CASSQEDSCPQNEQFF. The DNA for the CDR3 is TGTGCCAGCAGCCAGGAGGACAGTTGCCCACAGAATGAGCAGTTCTTC.

The chain couples TRBV28 to TRBJ2-5; 10 bases are shared with TRBD2. The CDR3 has 17 amino acids. V dropped 5 bases and J dropped 3; count of bases not matched to a gene: 12. CDR1 and CDR2 from the germline V gene are MDHEN and SYDVKM. DNA for the CDR3: TGTGCCAGCAGTGACCCTACTAGCGGGGCCTTAAAAGAGACCCAGTACTTC. It codes for CASSDPTSGALKETQYF.

The J gene is TRBJ1-4, the V gene TRBV5-1; D is undetermined. With 1 base removed from V and 3 bases from J, the gap between germline ends came to 7 bases. Germline V gives CDR1 SGHRS, CDR2 YFSETQ. This CDR3 has 14 residues. The CDR3 protein is CASSLTAPNEKLFF. CDR3 nucleotides: TGCGCCAGCAGCTTGACAGCGCCTAATGAAAAACTGTTTTTT.

This chain links TRBV12-3 or TRBV12-4 with TRBJ1-2; tentative D call: TRBD1 (5 bases). The CDR3 runs to 14 residues. Trimming removed 3 bases at V and 7 bases at J, with 15 bases between. The CDR3 DNA reads TGTGCCAGCAGTTTTGGCGGGGGAATCCTTGGCTACACCTTC. This codes for CASSFGGGILGYTF.

A few counts support this clonotype. The chain has TRBV6-2 or TRBV6-3 and TRBJ2-4, with a tentative D call TRBD1 (6 bases). The germline V and J ends were trimmed by 6 bases and 1 base, with 13 bases remaining between them. Germline lookup yields CDR1 MNHEY and CDR2 SVGEGT. This CDR3 is 15 amino acids long. Here the CDR3 reads CASRTTTGAKNIQYF. In DNA, the CDR3 is TGTGCCAGCAGGACAACTACAGGGGCCAAAAACATTCAGTACTTC.

J is TRBJ2-7 and V is TRBV7-9; TRBD1 matches at 10 bases. The CDR3 has 14 amino acids. The junction had 5 bases not matched to a gene; V was cut back by 5 bases and J by 4 bases. The germline V gene encodes CDR1 SEHNR and CDR2 FQNEAQ (reference sequence). The CDR3 DNA follows: TGTGCCAGCAGCGTGCCGGGACAGGGGTACGAGCAGTACTTC. Its protein is CASSVPGQGYEQYF. The whole variable domain, remainder taken from reference TRBV7-9 and TRBJ2-7, is DTGVSQNPRHKITKRGQNVTFRCDPISEHNRLYWYRQTLGQGPEFLTYFQNEAQLEKSRLLSDRFSAERPKGSFSTLEIQRTEQGDSAMYLCASSVPGQGYEQYFGPGTRLTVT.

The chain uses TRBV12-3 or TRBV12-4 and TRBJ2-5; 7 positions agree with TRBD1. With 5 bases clipped from V and 5 bases from J, the junction kept 8 bases outside the gene matches. This CDR3 spans 14 amino acids. The CDR3 coding sequence is TGTGCCAGCAGTGTTGGGGACAGCCCCGAGACCCAGTACTTC. Translating gives CASSVGDSPETQYF.

This clonotype was recorded many times. The V call is TRBV29-1, the J call TRBJ2-3, with no clear D. Germline V gene lookup returns CDR1 SQVTM and CDR2 ANQGSEA. The CDR3 runs 13 residues. Trimming removed 6 bases at V and 0 bases at J, with 10 bases between. CDR3 sequence: CSVDANSTDTQYF. The CDR3 DNA reads as TGCAGCGTCGACGCCAACAGCACAGATACGCAGTATTTT.

This clonotype was detected ten times or more. The V call is TRBV13, the J call TRBJ2-3; weak D call: TRBD2 (5 bases). The CDR3 contains 14 residues. Germline V lookup: CDR1 PRHDT, CDR2 FYEKMQ (reference sequence). V was shortened by 5 bases and J by 0 bases, with 9 bases between the two germline ends. CDR3 coding DNA: TGTGCCAGCAGCACACGGACTAGCACAGATACGCAGTATTTT. This encodes CASSTRTSTDTQYF.

This clonotype has a handful of counts. The chain joins TRBV6-2 or TRBV6-3 to TRBJ2-7, with TRBD2 matching 10 bases. V lost 5 bases to trimming and J lost 0 bases; unmatched junction nucleotides: 7. CDR1 and CDR2 (germline): MNHEY, SVGEGT. The CDR3 has 16 residues. The CDR3 is CASSQELAGASYEQYF. Here the CDR3 DNA reads TGTGCCAGCAGTCAGGAGCTAGCGGGAGCCTCCTACGAGCAGTACTTC.

This clonotype has just a few counts. The V call is TRBV11-2, the J call TRBJ2-2; 10 bases match TRBD2. The V and J ends lost 5 bases and 4 bases, in that order; junction bases with no gene match: 7. The CDR3 runs 16 residues. CDR1 and CDR2 (germline): SGHAT, FQNNGV. DNA of the CDR3: TGTGCCAGCAGCCCAACGGGACTAGCGCCCACCGGGGAGCTGTTTTTT. As protein: CASSPTGLAPTGELFF.

In its sample, this clonotype was seen a few times. The genes are TRBV6-1 and TRBJ2-5; D remains unclear. The CDR3 is made up of 16 amino acids. The V end was cut by 6 bases, the J end by 7 bases, with 24 bases between. Germline V gene sequence: CDR1 MNHNS, CDR2 SASEGT. The CDR3 region is CASSPVFGPDSGTQYF. CDR3 sequence (DNA): TGTGCCAGCAGCCCCGTTTTTGGGCCGGATTCGGGGACCCAGTACTTC.

There are many counts of this clonotype. The chain joins TRBV20-1 to TRBJ2-7, with unresolved D. Trimming shortened V by 7 bases and J by 3 bases, and 7 bases separated the two germline ends. The CDR3 is 10 amino acids. Germline V CDR1 and CDR2: DFQATT, SNEGSKA (reference sequence). In DNA form, the CDR3 reads TGCAGTGTCTGGGGCTACGAGCAGTACTTC. Translation: CSVWGYEQYF.